Shown below are 21 T cell receptor beta chains from a single sample sequenced in a study of blood T cells in healthy people across ages. For the second PCR, which ran for 7 to 11 cycles, a sample-barcoded 5' primer and a J-beta primer mix were used. TCRdb redid the calling of the 5' RACE reads with MiXCR, one entry per CDR3 protein. The table lists around 2 million distinct CDR3 sequences, 39% of them singletons. Sequenced sample: blood. These receptors all come from a human donor in good health.

This clonotype has ten or more counts. This chain uses TRBV25-1 with TRBJ2-5; possible D gene TRBD1, 6 bases. The germline gives CDR1 MGHDK, CDR2 SYGVNS. The CDR3 consists of 14 residues. Trimming removed 3 bases at V and 2 bases at J, with 10 bases between. CDR3 DNA sequence: TGTGCCAGCAGTGAGTACAGGGCGCAAGAGACCCAGTACTTC. This codes for CASSEYRAQETQYF.

The rearrangement joins TRBV3-1 to TRBJ2-1; a weak D match, TRBD1 (6 bases). V was clipped by 0 bases and J by 10 bases, with 16 bases between them. Germline assignment: CDR1 LGHDT and CDR2 YNNKEL (reference sequence). The CDR3 loop spans 15 amino acids. In nucleotides, the CDR3 is TGTGCCAGCAGCCAAGATCGGTGGGCGAGGGGGGAGCAGTTCTTC. It is translated as CASSQDRWARGEQFF.

This chain uses TRBV6-5 with TRBJ2-2; D is ambiguous. This CDR3 is built from 12 residues. CDR1 is MNHEY, CDR2 SVGAGI, per germline. The germline V and J ends were trimmed by 7 bases and 8 bases, with 11 bases remaining between them. DNA for the CDR3: TGTGCCAGCACCTGGGATACTGGGGAGCTGTTTTTT. Its protein product is CASTWDTGELFF.

This clonotype was picked up a small number of times. The chain is built from TRBV29-1 and TRBJ1-2, with D tentatively TRBD1 (6 bases). Trimming pared 1 base from V and 4 bases from J, leaving 19 bases between. The CDR3 loop spans 16 amino acids. Looked up from germline, CDR1 is SQVTM and CDR2 is ANQGSEA. As DNA, the CDR3 is TGCAGCGTTGAAGCCGTCCCGGACAGCGTAAGCTATGGCTACACCTTC. It translates to CSVEAVPDSVSYGYTF.

V gene TRBV7-2 combines with J gene TRBJ2-6, with D uncertain. CDR1 is SGHTA, CDR2 FQGNSA, per germline. The germline V and J ends were trimmed by 3 bases and 1 base, with 10 bases remaining between them. The CDR3 sequence is 16 residues long. CDR3 region: CASSFIRSSGANVLTF. The CDR3 DNA reads as TGTGCCAGCAGCTTTATTCGATCATCTGGGGCCAACGTCCTGACTTTC.

This sequence joins TRBV20-1 and TRBJ2-6; D is undetermined. Trimming left V 6 bases short and J 2 bases short, with 11 bases between. In germline, CDR1 is DFQATT, CDR2 SNEGSKA (reference sequence). The CDR3 covers 14 residues. The CDR3 sequence: CSANRPAGANVLTF. In nucleotides, the CDR3 is TGCAGTGCAAATAGACCTGCTGGGGCCAACGTCCTGACTTTC.

The chain links TRBV29-1 to TRBJ1-1; D remains ambiguous. V lost 7 bases to trimming and J lost 5 bases, with 14 bases between them. This CDR3 comprises 12 residues. Germline V lookup: CDR1 SQVTM, CDR2 ANQGSEA. CDR3 region: CSGITRATEAFF. DNA of the CDR3: TGCAGCGGTATCACGAGGGCGACTGAAGCTTTCTTT.

This chain connects TRBV24-1 to TRBJ1-1, with a possible D match to TRBD1 (6 bases). From germline, CDR1 is KGHDR and CDR2 SFDVKD. V was pared by 7 bases and J by 3 bases, with 17 bases between. The CDR3 runs to 15 residues. This chain's CDR3 is CATSHLGGAHTEAFF. In DNA, the CDR3 is TGTGCCACCAGCCATTTGGGGGGGGCCCACACTGAAGCTTTCTTT.

This chain connects TRBV12-5 to TRBJ2-5, with D tentatively TRBD2 (6 bases). Between the trimmed V and J ends, which lost 0 bases and 4 bases, there was a span of 15 bases. CDR1 is LGHNT, CDR2 FRNRAP, per germline. This CDR3 has 16 amino acids. CDR3 in DNA: TGTGCTAGTGGTTTGGTATATCGGGGGTCTCGAGAGACCCAGTACTTC. Translated: CASGLVYRGSRETQYF.

V usage is TRBV7-2 and J usage is TRBJ1-2, with 10 nucleotides matching TRBD1. Trimming took 2 bases from V and 7 from J; bases not matched to a gene: 4. This CDR3 has 14 residues. The germline V gene has CDR1 SGHTA and CDR2 FQGNSA. The CDR3 sequence: CTSSLRQGAGGYTF. In nucleotides, the CDR3 is TGTACCAGCAGCTTAAGACAGGGGGCTGGTGGCTACACCTTC.

This clonotype was recorded a few times. This chain connects TRBV12-3 or TRBV12-4 to TRBJ1-6, with D possibly matching TRBD1 (5 bases). This CDR3 contains 15 residues. V was shortened by 5 bases and J by 9 bases, with 17 bases between the two germline ends. CDR3 nucleotide sequence: TGTGCCAGCAGTCCCTCCCCCGGGGCCGGTTCACCCCTCCACTTT. Amino acid sequence: CASSPSPGAGSPLHF.

V gene TRBV20-1 combines with J gene TRBJ2-4, with 7 bases aligning to TRBD1. The germline V gene has CDR1 DFQATT and CDR2 SNEGSKA (reference sequence). CDR3 size: 16 residues. V shed 3 bases, J shed 1 base, and the junction held 9 bases outside the gene matches. Here the CDR3 DNA reads TGCAGTGCTAGGCCGACAGGGATAAAGGCCAAAAACATTCAGTACTTC. This translates into CSARPTGIKAKNIQYF.

On this clonotype itself: This clone may be a read error of a much larger clone one base away. The chain uses TRBV25-1 and TRBJ2-1; 10 positions match TRBD1. From germline, CDR1 is MGHDK and CDR2 SYGVNS. The CDR3 sequence is 15 residues long. With 4 bases clipped from V and 7 bases from J, the junction kept 7 bases outside the gene matches. The CDR3 DNA is TGTGCCAGCAGTGCCCCGGGACAGGGGTGGAATGAGCAGTTCTTC. Its protein product is CASSAPGQGWNEQFF.

The chain joins TRBV12-3 or TRBV12-4 to TRBJ1-2, with 10 bases that match TRBD1. CDR3 length: 13 residues. The trim removed 6 bases at V and 6 bases at J, leaving 4 bases unmatched. In DNA, the CDR3 is TGTGCCAGCAGGACAGGGGGCTGGAATGGCTACACCTTC. This sequence encodes CASRTGGWNGYTF.

This clonotype turned up a few times. The J gene is TRBJ2-5, the V gene TRBV6-6, with TRBD2 matching over 15 bases. This CDR3 contains 16 residues. The V and J ends lost 6 bases and 5 bases, in that order; junction bases with no gene match: 7. Germline V lookup: CDR1 MNHNY, CDR2 SVGAGI (reference sequence). Written as DNA, the CDR3 is TGTGCCAGCAGGCGGACTAGCGGGGGGGAGAAGGAGACCCAGTACTTC. This encodes CASRRTSGGEKETQYF.

As regards this clonotype: A junction boundary mismatches the germline segment, possibly from a read error. The gene calls are TRBV5-1 and TRBJ1-2, with no clear D. Per the germline V gene, CDR1 is SGHRS and CDR2 is YFSETQ. The CDR3 is made up of 15 amino acids. The CDR3, as DNA: TGCGCCAGCAGCTTGGGTCCGGGTCTAGATGATGGCTGCACCTTC. This gives the protein CASSLGPGLDDGCTF.

This clonotype was counted a few times. This chain joins TRBV12-3 or TRBV12-4 and TRBJ2-1; 10 bases line up with TRBD1. J lost 4 bases, V lost 1 base, and 10 bases had no gene match. This CDR3 has 18 amino acids. CDR3 sequence: CASSLGEGDRGQYNEQFF. CDR3 DNA: TGTGCCAGCAGTTTAGGTGAGGGGGACAGGGGCCAATACAATGAGCAGTTCTTC.

The CDR3 bases are TGCAGCGTTGAAGGCAGGGGGCTGGATACGCAGTATTTT. Its protein product is CSVEGRGLDTQYF. The rearrangement joins TRBV29-1 to TRBJ2-3, with 8 nucleotides matching TRBD1. This CDR3 has 13 amino acids. Germline loops: CDR1 SQVTM, CDR2 ANQGSEA. V lost 1 base to trimming and J lost 6 bases; unmatched junction nucleotides: 3.

The J gene is TRBJ1-5, the V gene TRBV6-5; TRBD1 might be the D (5 bases). Germline CDR1 MNHEY, CDR2 SVGAGI. CDR3 length: 14 amino acids. V lost 6 bases, J lost 2 bases, and 11 bases lay in between. The CDR3 sequence is CASSLVTGNQPQHF. The DNA of the CDR3 is TGTGCCAGCAGCCTCGTGACAGGCAATCAGCCCCAGCATTTT.

This chain uses TRBV20-1 with TRBJ2-7; 8 bases match TRBD1. CDR3 size: 12 residues. The germline V gene encodes CDR1 DFQATT and CDR2 SNEGSKA (reference sequence). Unmatched junction bases numbered 6, after V lost 6 bases and J lost 5 bases. This CDR3 is CSAGQGGHEQYF. The CDR3 DNA reads TGCAGTGCCGGACAGGGTGGGCACGAGCAGTACTTC.

The CDR3 reads CATSRDRQGDSPLHF. The CDR3 bases are TGTGCCACCAGCAGAGATAGACAGGGGGATTCACCCCTCCACTTT. The rearrangement uses TRBV15 and TRBJ1-6; 9 bases match TRBD1. Germline CDR1 is LNHNV and CDR2 is YYDKDF (reference sequence). The ends lost 0 bases at V and 8 bases at J; junction bases unmatched: 2. The CDR3 is 15 residues long.